These 23 T cell receptor beta chains came from one sample sequenced in a study of T cells in Graves' hyperthyroidism and ophthalmopathy. Regions amplified from RNA transcripts were the TCR beta CDR3 regions. First-round RT-PCR targeting the TCR CDR3 was performed with the HTBI primer set. MiXCR, applied by TCRdb to the multiplex PCR reads, yields one record per CDR3 protein. The sample records approximately 420,000 distinct CDR3 sequences, approximately 13% being singletons. Sequencing was carried out using blood. These receptors all stem from a woman aged 18-29 years with Graves' hyperthyroidism.

This clonotype was recorded at least ten times. V gene TRBV6-2 or TRBV6-3 combines with J gene TRBJ2-1; D may be TRBD2 (6 bases). The CDR3 length is 16 residues. Germline lookup yields CDR1 MNHEY and CDR2 SVGEGT. V was cut by 5 bases and J by 3 bases, with 17 bases left in between. CDR3 loop: CASSRAGGAGYNEQFF. Here the CDR3 DNA reads TGTGCCAGCAGTCGGGCCGGGGGAGCCGGCTACAATGAGCAGTTCTTC.

This clonotype was counted between two and nine times. V usage is TRBV20-1 and J usage is TRBJ2-3; D unresolved. V lost 4 bases and J 2 bases, leaving 7 bases between the germline ends. Germline V CDR1 and CDR2: DFQATT, SNEGSKA (reference sequence). The CDR3 totals 12 residues. This chain's CDR3 is CSANPNTDTQYF. The CDR3 DNA reads TGCAGTGCTAATCCCAACACAGATACGCAGTATTTT.

The chain is built from TRBV6-6 and TRBJ1-1; D uncertain. The CDR3 has 14 amino acids. Germline assignment: CDR1 MNHNY and CDR2 SVGAGI (reference sequence). The V end was cut by 4 bases, the J end by 1 base, with 10 bases between. CDR3 in amino acids: CASSSLVGNTEAFF. The CDR3 nucleotides are TGTGCCAGCAGTTCACTCGTGGGGAACACTGAAGCTTTCTTT.

This clonotype has only a few counts. V is TRBV4-1 and J is TRBJ2-5, with D perhaps matching TRBD1 (6 bases). Germline V gene data show CDR1 as MGHRA and CDR2 as YSYEKL. Trimming stripped 1 base from V and 5 bases from J, with 14 bases between. CDR3 length: 15 residues. As DNA, the CDR3 is TGCGCCAGCAGCCAAGGGACAGAGATTGAGGAGACCCAGTACTTC. The encoded protein is CASSQGTEIEETQYF.

Many counts were recorded for this clonotype. The genes are TRBV7-2 and TRBJ2-6, with TRBD1 matching over 7 bases. Trimming cost V 3 bases and J 0 bases; bases outside gene matches: 11. The length of the CDR3 is 19 residues. Germline values: CDR1 SGHTA, CDR2 FQGNSA. The CDR3, as DNA: TGTGCCAGCAGCTTCGGATCGGGCAGGGGGAACTCTGGGGCCAACGTCCTGACTTTC. Its protein is CASSFGSGRGNSGANVLTF.

This clonotype occurred many times. The chain joins TRBV20-1 to TRBJ2-5; tentatively, D is TRBD2 (7 bases). The CDR3 totals 15 residues. Looked up from germline, CDR1 is DFQATT and CDR2 is SNEGSKA (reference sequence). V shed 8 bases and J shed 5 bases, with 24 bases lying between them. CDR3 nucleotide sequence: TGCAGTCTCAGAGGGGGGGACACAGCGGGGGAGACCCAGTACTTC. Protein: CSLRGGDTAGETQYF.

This clonotype was observed at least ten times. J is TRBJ2-7 and V is TRBV11-2; D is perhaps TRBD1 (6 bases). V was clipped by 7 bases and J by 1 base, with 14 bases between them. The V gene's germline CDR1 is SGHAT and CDR2 FQNNGV. CDR3 length: 14 residues. The CDR3 sequence is CASNPGQGSYEQYF. CDR3 nucleotides: TGTGCCAGCAACCCAGGTCAGGGGTCCTACGAGCAGTACTTC.

In regard to this clonotype: Possible read error: a much larger clone is one base away. The chain recombines TRBV20-1 with TRBJ2-5, with 7 bases aligning to TRBD1. CDR3 length equals 14 residues. Germline V gene lookup returns CDR1 DFQATT and CDR2 SNEGSKA (reference sequence). CDR3 sequence reads: CSALDRAFQEIQYF. CDR3 coding DNA: TGCAGTGCTCTCGACAGGGCATTCCAAGAGATCCAGTACTTC.

The chain carries TRBV4-1 and TRBJ1-2; no definite D call. The CDR3 runs 15 residues. Germline CDR1 MGHRA, CDR2 YSYEKL. V lost 7 bases and J 4 bases, leaving 19 bases between the germline ends. In DNA, the CDR3 is TGCGCCAGCACGACGGCAGACCGTCCTCTCTATGGCTACACCTTC. Amino acid sequence: CASTTADRPLYGYTF.

This clonotype has just one count. It is likely a read error, because the conserved phenylalanine at the end of the CDR3 is missing. The chain couples TRBV24-1 to TRBJ2-2; D possibly matches TRBD1 or TRBD2 (5 bases each). The CDR3 runs to 16 residues. From germline, CDR1 is KGHDR and CDR2 SFDVKD. Trimming shortened V by 4 bases and J by 3 bases, and 14 bases separated the two germline ends. The CDR3 reads CATSDRGWGYTGELFS. In nucleotides, the CDR3 is TGTGCCACCAGTGACCGGGGTTGGGGGTACACCGGGGAGCTGTTTTCT.

This clonotype was counted between two and nine times. This rearrangement joins TRBV7-2 to TRBJ1-1; D is perhaps TRBD1 (6 bases). With 6 bases removed from V and 4 bases from J, the gap between germline ends came to 12 bases. The germline CDR1 and CDR2 sequences are SGHTA and FQGNSA. CDR3 length: 13 residues. The CDR3, as DNA: TGTGCCAGCAGGGGGACATGGAGCACTGAAGCTTTCTTT. Its translation: CASRGTWSTEAFF.

Note on this clonotype: A much more abundant neighbour one base away suggests this may be a read error. The V and J genes are TRBV28 and TRBJ1-4, with D maybe TRBD1 (6 bases). The germline V gene encodes CDR1 MDHEN and CDR2 SYDVKM. V lost 4 bases and J lost 6, with 12 bases in between. The CDR3 runs to 14 residues. The CDR3 region is CASSSSGADEKLFF. CDR3 bases: TGTGCCAGCAGTTCCTCGGGGGCTGATGAAAAACTGTTTTTT.

This chain joins TRBV6-1 and TRBJ1-1, with a tentative D call TRBD1 (6 bases). The germline CDR1 and CDR2 sequences are MNHNS and SASEGT. V gave up 7 bases and J gave up 1 base, with 16 bases separating them. The CDR3 has 15 residues. The CDR3 protein is CASNSLGGPNTEAFF. The CDR3 region has the DNA TGTGCCAGCAACTCCCTCGGGGGCCCGAACACTGAAGCTTTCTTT.

This clonotype was picked up many times. V and J are TRBV12-3 or TRBV12-4 and TRBJ1-6; 7 nucleotides match TRBD1. The CDR3 covers 15 residues. With V trimmed by 5 bases and J by 3 bases, 4 bases remained unmatched. DNA for the CDR3: TGTGCCAGCAGTCGGACAGGCAACTATAATTCACCCCTCCACTTT. Amino acid sequence: CASSRTGNYNSPLHF.

CDR3 loop: CASSLWGGSSPEQFF. The CDR3 DNA is TGTGCCAGCAGTTTATGGGGGGGGTCTTCTCCTGAGCAGTTCTTC. The chain is built from TRBV28 and TRBJ2-1; 7 bases align to TRBD2. From germline, CDR1 is MDHEN and CDR2 SYDVKM. V lost 0 bases to trimming and J lost 9 bases; unmatched junction nucleotides: 8. The CDR3 contains 15 residues.

In its sample, this clonotype was seen many times. The chain couples TRBV11-2 to TRBJ1-2; D unresolved. This CDR3 has 14 residues. Trimming took off 0 bases at V and 5 bases at J, with 10 bases between the two ends. Germline lookup yields CDR1 SGHAT and CDR2 FQNNGV. The chain's CDR3 is CASSLDRNPYGYTF. The CDR3 nucleotides read TGTGCCAGCAGCTTAGACCGGAACCCTTATGGCTACACCTTC. The whole variable domain, filled in from reference TRBV11-2 and TRBJ1-2, reads EAGVAQSPRYKIIEKRQSVAFWCNPISGHATLYWYQQILGQGPKLLIQFQNNGVVDDSQLPKDRFSAERLKGVDSTLKIQPAKLEDSAVYLCASSLDRNPYGYTFGSGTRLTVV.

The V call is TRBV28, the J call TRBJ2-1; 8 nucleotides align to TRBD1. CDR1 is MDHEN, CDR2 SYDVKM, per germline. This CDR3 is built from 16 residues. With V trimmed by 2 bases and J by 5 bases, 8 bases remained unmatched. CDR3 DNA: TGTGCCAGCAGTTTACCCGGGACAGGAGGGAACAATGAGCAGTTCTTC. This sequence encodes CASSLPGTGGNNEQFF.

This clonotype appeared many times. The rearrangement uses TRBV18 and TRBJ1-2; D ambiguous. The CDR3 runs to 13 residues. The V gene's germline CDR1 is KGHSH and CDR2 LQKENI. The V gene lost 1 base and the J gene lost 8 bases, with 11 bases spanning the gap. The CDR3 sequence: CASSPLQEEGYTF. Written as DNA, the CDR3 is TGTGCCAGCTCACCACTCCAGGAGGAAGGCTACACCTTC.

This rearrangement joins TRBV7-9 to TRBJ2-5, with 7 bases lining up with TRBD2. V lost 4 bases to trimming and J lost 4 bases; unmatched junction nucleotides: 6. Germline V CDR1 and CDR2: SEHNR, FQNEAQ (reference sequence). This CDR3 comprises 14 residues. CDR3 in amino acids: CASSSGLERETQYF. In DNA form, the CDR3 reads TGTGCCAGCAGCTCCGGACTAGAACGAGAGACCCAGTACTTC.

This clonotype was observed at least ten times. The J gene is TRBJ2-5, the V gene TRBV2; TRBD2 agrees at 9 bases. CDR3 length: 16 amino acids. V was clipped by 1 base and J by 3 bases; unmatched bases: 6. Germline CDR1 is SNHLY and CDR2 is FYNNEI. The CDR3 DNA follows: TGTGCCAGCAGTGAAGAACTGAGACTAGCGGAAGAGACCCAGTACTTC. This gives the protein CASSEELRLAEETQYF. Based on the CDR3 plus reference TRBV2 and TRBJ2-5, the full variable domain is EPEVTQTPSHQVTQMGQEVILRCVPISNHLYFYWYRQILGQKVEFLVSFYNNEISEKSEIFDDQFSVERPDGSNFTLKIRSTKLEDSAMYFCASSEELRLAEETQYFGPGTRLLVL.

The table lists this clonotype with many counts. The chain is built from TRBV28 and TRBJ2-3, with a possible D match to TRBD2 (6 bases). Trimming pared 3 bases from V and 0 bases from J, leaving 13 bases between. The CDR3 loop spans 16 amino acids. Germline CDR1 MDHEN, CDR2 SYDVKM. The CDR3 region has the DNA TGTGCCAGCAGTTTCTCTAGCGTCCATAGCACAGATACGCAGTATTTT. Its protein is CASSFSSVHSTDTQYF.

This clonotype showed up many times. J is TRBJ2-1 and V is TRBV6-1; D is possibly TRBD1 or TRBD2 (5 bases each). This CDR3 has 13 residues. The V end lost 2 bases, the J end lost 12 bases, and 14 bases lay between the germline ends. Germline V CDR1 and CDR2: MNHNS, SASEGT. DNA for the CDR3: TGTGCCAGCAGTGAACAGGGAAGGAGGCGGCAGTTCTTC. This gives the protein CASSEQGRRRQFF.

The chain combines TRBV28 with TRBJ2-7; 10 bases agree with TRBD2. The V gene end was trimmed by 5 bases and the J gene end by 5 bases; junction bases not matched to a gene: 9. In germline, CDR1 is MDHEN, CDR2 SYDVKM. CDR3 size: 15 residues. The CDR3 region is CASSGGLAIADEQYF. The CDR3 DNA is TGTGCCAGCAGTGGGGGACTAGCGATCGCGGACGAGCAGTACTTC.